The rows below give T cell receptor beta chains drawn from one sample of a study of T cell changes during pregnancy in multiple sclerosis. Generated by immunoSEQ multiplex PCR, the TCRdb table keeps only in-frame clones and is missing some. Of about 93,000 clones listed, 85% to 95% were seen once; the top ten hold 2% to 2.5%. Here the sequenced sample was peripheral blood, taken after pregnancy. All receptors come from a female donor with multiple sclerosis, enrolled in a pregnancy study. Each CDR3 is given with its conserved first and last residue. Fields, in order: D gene, J gene, V gene, clone size, CDR3 protein, CDR3 DNA. A D gene is named only where the DNA matches it firmly. The size entry is marked missing in some rows and otherwise reads once, few, many or a size class.

>TRBD2|TRBJ2-3|TRBV5-6|.
CASSPLAGEVTDTQYF
TGTGCCAGCAGCCCCTTAGCGGGAGAAGTAACAGATACGCAGTATTTT
>TRBD1|TRBJ1-1|TRBV30|.
CARRRTGNTEAFF
TGTGCCCGGAGAAGGACAGGGAACACTGAAGCTTTCTTT
>.|TRBJ1-2|TRBV9|.
CASSVGPNYGYTF
TGTGCCAGCAGCGTAGGGCCAAACTATGGCTACACCTTC
>.|TRBJ1-2|TRBV7-2|.
CASSFSGQLYGYTF
TGTGCCAGCAGCTTTTCCGGACAGCTGTATGGCTACACCTTC
>TRBD1|TRBJ1-3|TRBV27|.
CASSPLKGTGVGNTIYF
TGTGCCAGCAGTCCCCTAAAGGGGACAGGGGTTGGAAACACCATATATTTT
>.|TRBJ1-6|TRBV19|few
CASRVMEGSYNSPLHF
TGTGCCAGTAGAGTCATGGAGGGCTCCTATAATTCACCCCTCCACTTT
>TRBD2|TRBJ2-4|TRBV19|.
CASSTWTSGKNIQYF
TGTGCCAGTAGTACCTGGACTAGCGGGAAAAACATTCAGTACTTC
>.|TRBJ2-2|TRBV21-1|.
CASSKTKRQDRNTGELFF
TGTGCCAGCAGCAAGACGAAACGGCAGGACAGAAACACCGGGGAGCTGTTTTTT
>TRBD1|TRBJ1-5|TRBV9|.
CASSVKGAEDQPQHF
TGTGCCAGCAGCGTAAAGGGGGCGGAGGATCAGCCCCAGCATTTT
>.|TRBJ2-2|TRBV18|.
CASSPPNRATGELFF
TGTGCCAGCTCACCGCCTAACAGGGCCACCGGGGAGCTGTTTTTT